These 13 T cell receptor beta chains were sequenced from one sample in a study of graft-versus-host responses after intestinal transplantation (dated by TCRdb to the early 2020s). These TCRs are of unknown antigen specificity. Library method: the immunoSEQ multiplex PCR assay. The table comes from immuneACCESS by way of TCRdb, which keeps in-frame sequences with V and J called. Part of the clones is missing from these tables; in studies checked, under half for an unresolved V gene and the rest for unknown reasons. This sample gives 130,000 to 150,000 clones in total; nearly 95% of them show up just once. Around 0.19% of the sample is held by the ten biggest clonotypes. Explained via the paper, the time point label denotes: cells obtained before transplantation from donor or recipient. This sample comprised unstimulated CD4+ T cells sorted from spleen or lymph node cells, obtained before intestinal transplant. The receptor source for this set is a human donor who received an intestinal transplant.

This chain connects TRBV18 to TRBJ1-5, with 8 bases lining up with TRBD1. The CDR3 sequence is 16 residues long. Per germline, CDR1 KGHSH and CDR2 LQKENI. V was clipped by 2 bases and J by 3 bases; unmatched bases: 6. The CDR3: CASSPSAGGDNQPQHF. CDR3 nucleotides: TGTGCCAGCTCACCATCCGCAGGGGGCGACAATCAGCCCCAGCATTTT.

The rearrangement joins TRBV7-9 to TRBJ2-7, with TRBD1 matching over 10 bases. This CDR3 spans 14 amino acids. Per the germline V gene, CDR1 is SEHNR and CDR2 is FQNEAQ (reference sequence). The ends lost 3 bases at V and 5 bases at J; junction bases unmatched: 4. CDR3 in amino acids: CASSFWDRGHEQYF. The CDR3 DNA sequence: TGTGCCAGCAGCTTCTGGGACAGGGGTCACGAGCAGTACTTC.

DNA for the CDR3: TGCGCCAGCAGTGAGGGGGACAGAAGCACAGATACGCAGTATTTT. Its protein product is CASSEGDRSTDTQYF. This chain links TRBV10-1 with TRBJ2-3; 7 bases are a match to TRBD1. Germline CDR1 reads WNHNN; CDR2 reads SYGVQD (reference sequence). This CDR3 has 15 amino acids. V lost 2 bases to trimming and J lost 0 bases; unmatched junction nucleotides: 2.

The gene calls are TRBV6-1 and TRBJ1-2; D is uncertain. The CDR3 loop spans 16 amino acids. The V end lost 1 base, the J end lost 5 bases, and 17 bases lay between the germline ends. The V gene's germline CDR1 is MNHNS and CDR2 SASEGT. CDR3 sequence (DNA): TGTGCCAGCAGTGAAGGCTGGGGAGGGAAGAAGTATGGCTACACCTTC. Its translation: CASSEGWGGKKYGYTF.

The chain combines TRBV5-4 with TRBJ2-7; 9 nucleotides line up with TRBD1. The germline V gene has CDR1 SGHNT and CDR2 YYREEE (reference sequence). CDR3 length: 14 residues. Trimming took 3 bases from V and 5 from J; bases not matched to a gene: 6. CDR3 loop: CASSSGTGRNEQYF. CDR3 nucleotides: TGTGCCAGCAGCTCCGGGACAGGGAGGAACGAGCAGTACTTC.

This chain links TRBV6-1 with TRBJ1-4; D uncertain. V lost 2 bases and J lost 6, with 4 bases in between. Germline V gene lookup returns CDR1 MNHNS and CDR2 SASEGT. The CDR3 is 12 residues long. In DNA form, the CDR3 reads TGTGCCAGCAGTGAATTGGATGAAAAACTGTTTTTT. Translating it yields CASSELDEKLFF.

This clone was counted a few times. This rearrangement joins TRBV4-1 to TRBJ2-7; perhaps TRBD1 as D (8 bases). The V end was cut by 5 bases, the J end by 7 bases, with 15 bases between. Germline V gives CDR1 MGHRA, CDR2 YSYEKL. The CDR3 loop spans 13 amino acids. The CDR3 loop reads CASSWTGRGEQYF. The CDR3 nucleotides are TGCGCCAGCAGCTGGACAGGGCGGGGGGAGCAGTACTTC.

The chain has TRBV5-1 and TRBJ1-2; TRBD1 agrees at 9 bases. CDR1 and CDR2 (germline): SGHRS, YFSETQ. With V trimmed by 6 bases and J by 2 bases, 17 bases remained unmatched. The CDR3 loop spans 18 amino acids. The CDR3 sequence: CASTSFPGQGGINYGYTF. Here the CDR3 DNA reads TGCGCCAGCACCTCATTTCCGGGACAGGGCGGGATAAACTATGGCTACACCTTC. Full variable domain (missing parts from reference TRBV5-1 and TRBJ1-2): KAGVTQTPRYLIKTRGQQVTLSCSPISGHRSVSWYQQTPGQGLQFLFEYFSETQRNKGNFPGRFSGRQFSNSRSEMNVSTLELGDSALYLCASTSFPGQGGINYGYTFGSGTRLTVV.

J is TRBJ1-5 and V is TRBV6-4, with TRBD1 as a possible D gene (5 bases). The V end was cut by 9 bases, the J end by 4 bases, with 16 bases between. The germline V gene encodes CDR1 MRHNA and CDR2 SNTAGT. This CDR3 has 14 residues. CDR3 DNA: TGTGCCAGGTTCCGGGGGGGGGATAATCAGCCCCAGCATTTT. It is translated as CARFRGGDNQPQHF.

The V gene is TRBV6-5, the J gene TRBJ1-2; 7 nucleotides align to TRBD1. CDR3 size: 16 residues. From germline, CDR1 is MNHEY and CDR2 SVGAGI. V shed 0 bases and J 4 bases; nucleotides not matched to a gene: 8. The CDR3 sequence is CASSYSTGETGYGYTF. CDR3 nucleotides: TGTGCCAGCAGTTACTCTACAGGGGAAACGGGCTATGGCTACACCTTC.

The J gene is TRBJ1-5, the V gene TRBV6-5, with 9 bases fitting TRBD1. The germline V gene encodes CDR1 MNHEY and CDR2 SVGAGI. This CDR3 comprises 14 residues. V was clipped by 6 bases and J by 6 bases; unmatched bases: 6. The CDR3 protein is CASRRTGEAQPQHF. The DNA of the CDR3 is TGTGCCAGCAGGCGGACAGGGGAGGCTCAGCCCCAGCATTTT.

The chain combines TRBV7-6 with TRBJ2-1; 7 bases line up with TRBD2. Germline V gene lookup returns CDR1 SGHVS and CDR2 FNYEAQ. The junction had 9 bases not matched to a gene; V was cut back by 7 bases and J by 6 bases. This CDR3 contains 14 residues. This chain's CDR3 is CASTGGGAGNEQFF. CDR3 sequence (DNA): TGTGCCAGCACCGGCGGGGGTGCGGGCAATGAGCAGTTCTTC.

The chain uses TRBV19 and TRBJ1-1; TRBD1 is a possible D gene (6 bases). V was trimmed by 5 bases and J by 0 bases, leaving 16 bases between them. CDR3 length: 16 residues. Germline lookup yields CDR1 LNHDA and CDR2 SQIVND (reference sequence). The CDR3 region has the DNA TGTGCCAGTAGTTTAATTACAGGGTCCTTGAACACTGAAGCTTTCTTT. Translating gives CASSLITGSLNTEAFF.